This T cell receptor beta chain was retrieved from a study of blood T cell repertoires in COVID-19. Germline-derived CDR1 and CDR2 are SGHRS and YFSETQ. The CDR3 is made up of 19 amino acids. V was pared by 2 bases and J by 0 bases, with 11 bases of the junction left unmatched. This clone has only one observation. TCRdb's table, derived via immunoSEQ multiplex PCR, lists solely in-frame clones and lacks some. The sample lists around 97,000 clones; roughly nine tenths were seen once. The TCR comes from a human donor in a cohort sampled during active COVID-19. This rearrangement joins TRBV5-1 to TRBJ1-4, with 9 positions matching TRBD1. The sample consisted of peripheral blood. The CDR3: CASSLLGTGHDATNEKLFF. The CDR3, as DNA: TGCGCCAGCAGCTTACTTGGGACAGGGCACGACGCAACTAATGAAAAACTGTTTTTT.